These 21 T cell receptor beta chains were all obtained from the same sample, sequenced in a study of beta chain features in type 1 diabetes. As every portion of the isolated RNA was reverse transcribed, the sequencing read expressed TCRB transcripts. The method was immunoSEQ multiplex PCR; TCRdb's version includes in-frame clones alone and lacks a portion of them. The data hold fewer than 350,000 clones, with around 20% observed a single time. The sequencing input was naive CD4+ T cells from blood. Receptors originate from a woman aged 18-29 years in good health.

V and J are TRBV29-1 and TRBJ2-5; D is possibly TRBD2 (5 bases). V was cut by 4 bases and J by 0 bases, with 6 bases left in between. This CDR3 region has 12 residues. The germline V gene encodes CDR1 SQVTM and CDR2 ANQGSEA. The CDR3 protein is CSVGGDQETQYF. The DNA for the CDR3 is TGCAGCGTTGGGGGAGACCAAGAGACCCAGTACTTC.

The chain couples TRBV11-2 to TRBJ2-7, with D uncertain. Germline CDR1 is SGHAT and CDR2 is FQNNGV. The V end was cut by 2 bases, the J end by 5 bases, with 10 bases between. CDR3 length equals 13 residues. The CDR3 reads CASSLIARDEQYF. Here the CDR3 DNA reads TGTGCCAGCAGCTTAATTGCACGGGACGAGCAGTACTTC.

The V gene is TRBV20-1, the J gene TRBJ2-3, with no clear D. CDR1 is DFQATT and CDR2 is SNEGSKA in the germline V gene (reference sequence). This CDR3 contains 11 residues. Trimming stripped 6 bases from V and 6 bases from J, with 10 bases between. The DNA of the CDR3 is TGCAGTGCGCGTAGTATGGATACGCAGTATTTT. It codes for CSARSMDTQYF.

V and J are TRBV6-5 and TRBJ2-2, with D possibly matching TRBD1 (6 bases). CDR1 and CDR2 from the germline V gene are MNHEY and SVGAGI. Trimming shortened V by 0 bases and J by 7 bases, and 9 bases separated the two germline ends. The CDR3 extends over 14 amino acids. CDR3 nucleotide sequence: TGTGCCAGCAGTTACTCGCAGGGGATCGGGGAGCTGTTTTTT. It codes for CASSYSQGIGELFF.

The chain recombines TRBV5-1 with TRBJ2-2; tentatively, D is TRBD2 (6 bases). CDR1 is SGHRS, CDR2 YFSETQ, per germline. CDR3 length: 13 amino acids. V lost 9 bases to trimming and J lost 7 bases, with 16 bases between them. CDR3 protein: CATAEGFNGELFF. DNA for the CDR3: TGCGCCACCGCGGAGGGCTTCAACGGGGAGCTGTTTTTT.

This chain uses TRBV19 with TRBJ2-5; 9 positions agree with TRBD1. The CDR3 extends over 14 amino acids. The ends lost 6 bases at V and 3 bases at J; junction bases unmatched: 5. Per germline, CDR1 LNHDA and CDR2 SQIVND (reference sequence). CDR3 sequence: CASRDTGGEETQYF. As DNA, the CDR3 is TGTGCCAGTAGAGATACAGGGGGCGAAGAGACCCAGTACTTC.

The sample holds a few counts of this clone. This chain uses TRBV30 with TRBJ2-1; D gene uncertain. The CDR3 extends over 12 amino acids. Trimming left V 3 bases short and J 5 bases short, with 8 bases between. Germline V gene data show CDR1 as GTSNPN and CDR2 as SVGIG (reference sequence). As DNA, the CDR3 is TGTGCCTGGAGCAGGATACACAATGAGCAGTTCTTC. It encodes CAWSRIHNEQFF.

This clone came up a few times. The CDR3 sequence is CASSSDRDYEQYF. The CDR3 DNA follows: TGCGCCAGCAGTTCGGACAGGGACTACGAGCAGTACTTC. The V and J genes are TRBV4-1 and TRBJ2-7, with 8 positions matching TRBD1. Germline V gives CDR1 MGHRA, CDR2 YSYEKL. V was clipped by 6 bases and J by 3 bases; unmatched bases: 4. CDR3 size: 13 residues.

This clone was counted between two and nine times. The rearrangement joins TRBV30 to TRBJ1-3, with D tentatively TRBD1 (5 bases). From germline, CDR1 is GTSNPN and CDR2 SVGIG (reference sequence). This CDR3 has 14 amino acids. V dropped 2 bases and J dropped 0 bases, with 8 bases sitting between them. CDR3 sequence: CAWSMGGSGNTIYF. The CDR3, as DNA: TGTGCCTGGAGTATGGGGGGCTCTGGAAACACCATATATTTT.

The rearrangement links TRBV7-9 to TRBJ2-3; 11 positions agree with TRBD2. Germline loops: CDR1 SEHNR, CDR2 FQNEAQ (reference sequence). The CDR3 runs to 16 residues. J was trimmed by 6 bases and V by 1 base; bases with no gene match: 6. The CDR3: CASSLVVAGGRDTQYF. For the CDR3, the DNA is TGTGCCAGCAGCTTAGTAGTAGCGGGAGGGCGCGATACGCAGTATTTT.

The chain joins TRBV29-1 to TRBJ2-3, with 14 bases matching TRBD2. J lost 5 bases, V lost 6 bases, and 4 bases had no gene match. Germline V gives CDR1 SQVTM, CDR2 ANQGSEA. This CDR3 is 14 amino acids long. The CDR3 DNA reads TGCAGCGTCCGGACTAGCGGGGGGCAAGATACGCAGTATTTT. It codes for CSVRTSGGQDTQYF.

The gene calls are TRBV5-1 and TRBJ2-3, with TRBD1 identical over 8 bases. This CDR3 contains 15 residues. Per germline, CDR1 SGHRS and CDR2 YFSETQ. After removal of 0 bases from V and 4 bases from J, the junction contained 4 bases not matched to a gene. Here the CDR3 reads CASSLDRGMADTQYF. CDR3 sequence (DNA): TGCGCCAGCAGCTTGGACAGGGGGATGGCAGATACGCAGTATTTT.

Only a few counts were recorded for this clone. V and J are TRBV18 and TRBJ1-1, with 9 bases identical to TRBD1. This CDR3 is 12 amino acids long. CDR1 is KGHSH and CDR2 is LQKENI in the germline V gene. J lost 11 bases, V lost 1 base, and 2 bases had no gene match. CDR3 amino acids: CASSPRTGEAFF. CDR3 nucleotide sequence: TGTGCCAGCTCACCACGGACAGGGGAGGCTTTCTTT. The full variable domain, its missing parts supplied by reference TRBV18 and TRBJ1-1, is NAGVMQNPRHLVRRRGQEARLRCSPMKGHSHVYWYRQLPEEGLKFMVYLQKENIIDESGMPKERFSAEFPKEGPSILRIQQVVRGDSAAYFCASSPRTGEAFFGQGTRLTVV.

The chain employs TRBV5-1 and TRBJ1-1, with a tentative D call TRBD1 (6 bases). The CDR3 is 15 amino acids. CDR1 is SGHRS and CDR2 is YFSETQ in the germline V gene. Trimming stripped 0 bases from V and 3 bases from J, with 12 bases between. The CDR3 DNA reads TGCGCCAGCAGCTTGGGGAGCAACAGGGACACTGAAGCTTTCTTT. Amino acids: CASSLGSNRDTEAFF.

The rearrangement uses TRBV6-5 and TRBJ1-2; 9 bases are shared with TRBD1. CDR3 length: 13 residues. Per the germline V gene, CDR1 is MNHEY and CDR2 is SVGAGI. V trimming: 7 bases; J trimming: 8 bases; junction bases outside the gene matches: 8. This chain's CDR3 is CASNPGQGSGYTF. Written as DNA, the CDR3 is TGTGCCAGCAACCCGGGACAGGGTAGCGGCTACACCTTC.

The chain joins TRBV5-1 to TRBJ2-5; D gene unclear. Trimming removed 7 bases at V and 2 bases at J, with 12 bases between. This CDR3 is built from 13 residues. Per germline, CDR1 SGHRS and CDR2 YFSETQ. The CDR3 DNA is TGCGCCAGCCGAGGAAGCGCTCAAGAGACCCAGTACTTC. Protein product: CASRGSAQETQYF.

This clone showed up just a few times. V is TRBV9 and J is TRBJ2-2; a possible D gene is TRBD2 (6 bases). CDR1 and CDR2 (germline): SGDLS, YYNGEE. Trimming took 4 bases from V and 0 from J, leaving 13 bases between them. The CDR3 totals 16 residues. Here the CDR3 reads CASSTSGTPNTGELFF. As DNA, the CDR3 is TGTGCCAGCAGCACATCCGGGACTCCGAACACCGGGGAGCTGTTTTTT.

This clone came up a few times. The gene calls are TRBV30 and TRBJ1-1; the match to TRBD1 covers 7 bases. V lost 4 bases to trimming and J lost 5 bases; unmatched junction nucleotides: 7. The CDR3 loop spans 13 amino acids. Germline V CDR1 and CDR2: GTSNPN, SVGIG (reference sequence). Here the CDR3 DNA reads TGTGCCTGGAATCCAGGGGGGTCTACTGAAGCTTTCTTT. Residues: CAWNPGGSTEAFF.

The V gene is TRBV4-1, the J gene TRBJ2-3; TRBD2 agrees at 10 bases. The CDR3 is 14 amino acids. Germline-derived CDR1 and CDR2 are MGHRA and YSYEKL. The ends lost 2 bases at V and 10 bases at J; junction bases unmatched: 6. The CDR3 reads CASSQLAGVPPQYF. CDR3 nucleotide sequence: TGCGCCAGCAGCCAACTAGCGGGAGTTCCCCCGCAGTATTTT.

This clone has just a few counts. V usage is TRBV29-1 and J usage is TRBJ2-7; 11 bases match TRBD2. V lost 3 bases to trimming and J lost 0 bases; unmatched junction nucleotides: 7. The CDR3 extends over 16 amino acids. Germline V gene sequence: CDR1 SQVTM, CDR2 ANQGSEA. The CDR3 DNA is TGCAGCGTTGATACTAGCGGGAGTCCCTCCTCCTACGAGCAGTACTTC. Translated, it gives CSVDTSGSPSSYEQYF.

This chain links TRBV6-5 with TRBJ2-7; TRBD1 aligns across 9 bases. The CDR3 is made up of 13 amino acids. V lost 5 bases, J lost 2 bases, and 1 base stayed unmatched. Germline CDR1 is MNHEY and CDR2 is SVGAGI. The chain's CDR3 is CASSGQGTYEQYF. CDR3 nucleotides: TGTGCCAGCAGTGGACAGGGGACCTACGAGCAGTACTTC.